Included here is one TCR beta chain sequence, with context. Its antigen remains undetermined. No per-base quality is available; no much larger clone lies one base away. This specimen comes from a study of a mutant IDH1 vaccine in newly diagnosed glioma (dated by TCRdb to about 2021). Regarding the research as a whole: Of the roughly 30 treated patients, around 62% were male and about 40% were female, and a mean age of roughly 41 years was recorded. Before enrollment, most patients had been given radiochemotherapy with temozolomide as standard therapy, while the rest had received either radiotherapy alone or temozolomide alone. Peripheral blood was drawn at six visits: V03 (baseline), V05, V07, V10, V12 and V13. Longitudinal TCRB deep sequencing was done for about two dozen treated patients, wherever samples were available for exploratory analyses. Study-wide findings and limitations: The authors stated that sample limitations prevented analyses of patient blood samples from being reproduced. Changes in the top peripheral T cell clonotypes picked up by TCRB sequencing did not appear to be linked to pseudoprogression. Selection of PBMC samples for TCRB deep sequencing was based on availability. Immune responses induced by the vaccine were seen in approximately 92% of patients across multiple MHC alleles.

The method behind the library was the immunoSEQ multiplex PCR assay. Following the manufacturer's protocol, the hsTCRB Kit was used to amplify rearranged TCR beta chain sequences. Sequencing of TCRB libraries was carried out on an Illumina MiSeq. Processing in the source paper ran as follows. The proprietary platform of the kit vendor was used for demultiplexing, trimming and gene mapping. TCRdb took over this immuneACCESS table, retaining in-frame rearrangements with V and J assigned. Such tables are incomplete; in checked studies, under half of the missing clones stem from an unresolved V gene, and the remainder is unexplained. The DNA was the basis for D and trimming; V, J and clone size are from that table. The sample has about 67,000 clones on record, around four fifths of them singletons. About 4.5% of the sample belongs to the ten largest clones. The germline ends are 6 bases apart after V is trimmed by 3 bases and J by 1 base. The germline V gene (reference sequence) provides CDR1 LNHDA and CDR2 SQIVND. The cysteine opens and the phenylalanine closes a CDR3 of 14 amino acids. Only the CDR3 DNA stays, 42 bases, in frame from base 1.

According to the study, the label for this sample's time point signals: baseline, week 1 (first vaccination visit). This specimen's treatment or condition label, interpreted: pre-vaccination baseline after standard-of-care therapy. Newly diagnosed WHO grade 3 or 4 IDH1-mutant astrocytomas showing loss of nuclear ATRX were present in the donors. The samples were drawn from NOA16, a multicentre, single-arm, open-label phase I trial in Germany that tested a mutant IDH1 peptide vaccine in humans for the first time. For immunogenicity testing, the blood drawn at visit V03 was used as the baseline sample. Genomic DNA for TCRB sequencing was isolated from EDTA blood with the DNeasy Blood and Tissue Kit.

Sequencing used peripheral blood mononuclear cells (PBMCs), obtained from a glioma patient treated with radiotherapy, temozolomide or both. The receptor was isolated from a woman under 30 with glioma. Some clones in this sample may be carry-over from other donors' samples. The V gene is TRBV19 and the J gene is TRBJ2-2, with no D gene named confidently. CDR3 protein: CASSIWGNTGELFF. DNA sequence: TGTGCCAGTAGTATTTGGGGGAACACCGGGGAGCTGTTTTTT.